The entry below gives a single T cell receptor beta chain sequence along with its context. This entry is derived from a study of PD-L1 blockade in urothelial cancer. About the study: Treatment start was followed by blood analysis at 3 weeks (second dose) and again at 6 weeks.

The sample's time point: pretreatment peripheral blood. TCRdb's table, derived via immunoSEQ multiplex PCR, lists solely in-frame clones and lacks some. The data contain about 85,000 clones, about 85% of them singletons. Trimming cost V 4 bases and J 5 bases; bases outside gene matches: 7. The CDR3 has 14 residues. CDR1 and CDR2 from the germline V gene are SGHKS and YYEKEE (reference sequence). The material was PBMCs, obtained around atezolizumab (anti-PD-L1) treatment. The chain uses TRBV5-5 and TRBJ1-1, with 8 bases aligning to TRBD1. The source is a man aged 55-75 years with urothelial cancer. The CDR3 bases are TGTGCCAGCAGCCTCGGACAGGGCCGGACTGAAGCTTTCTTT. This gives the protein CASSLGQGRTEAFF.